Listed below are T cell receptor beta chains from one sample, sequenced in a study of patients and donors after allogeneic stem cell transplantation. One entry per CDR3 protein results from TCRdb running MiXCR on the RT-PCR reads. The sample consists of about 88,000 distinct CDR3 sequences, 40% to 60% of them appearing once. Source material: blood, either unsorted or a sorted T cell fraction (not recorded which). All receptors derive from a human donor who was either an allogeneic HSCT recipient or a stem cell or donor lymphocyte infusion donor (not recorded which). It is not recorded whose cells these are; they may come from a transplant donor. Each CDR3 is given with its conserved first and last residue. The D gene is left open where the match is weak. Size is stated for part of the rows, as once, few or many counts, or as a class when the clone is expanded.

CDR3 DNA: TGTGCCAGCAGTCGACTTATACAGGGGGGAGGCTACACCTTC
CDR3 protein: CASSRLIQGGGYTF
CDR3 length: 14
V gene: TRBV12-3/TRBV12-4
D gene: TRBD1
clone size: NA
J gene: TRBJ1-2

CDR3 DNA: TGTGCCAGCAGTCCCCTAGACAGTGAAACCGATCAGCCCCAGCATTTT
CDR3 protein: CASSPLDSETDQPQHF
CDR3 length: 16
V gene: TRBV6-6
D gene: NA
clone size: NA
J gene: TRBJ1-5

CDR3 DNA: TGTGCCAGCAGCTTAGCAATCGGACAGCCCAATCAGCCCCAGCATTTT
CDR3 protein: CASSLAIGQPNQPQHF
CDR3 length: 16
V gene: TRBV7-2
D gene: NA
clone size: NA
J gene: TRBJ1-5

CDR3 DNA: TGCAGCGTCTCATGGGGCCGCTATGGCTACACCTTC
CDR3 protein: CSVSWGRYGYTF
CDR3 length: 12
V gene: TRBV29-1
D gene: NA
clone size: NA
J gene: TRBJ1-2

CDR3 DNA: TGCGCCAGCAGTCTCCTCGGGACAGGGGGCACTGAAGCTTTCTTT
CDR3 protein: CASSLLGTGGTEAFF
CDR3 length: 15
V gene: TRBV4-1
D gene: TRBD1
clone size: few
J gene: TRBJ1-1

CDR3 DNA: TGTGCCAGCAGTTTAGTCGGGAGCCTGGCGGAGACCCAGTACTTC
CDR3 protein: CASSLVGSLAETQYF
CDR3 length: 15
V gene: TRBV12-3/TRBV12-4
D gene: NA
clone size: NA
J gene: TRBJ2-5

CDR3 DNA: TGCGCCAGCAGCCAAGATCCCACAGGGGGTTCCACTGAAGCTTTCTTT
CDR3 protein: CASSQDPTGGSTEAFF
CDR3 length: 16
V gene: TRBV4-3
D gene: TRBD1
clone size: NA
J gene: TRBJ1-1

CDR3 DNA: TGCAGTGCTACCTTGGGCACTGAAGCTTTCTTT
CDR3 protein: CSATLGTEAFF
CDR3 length: 11
V gene: TRBV20-1
D gene: NA
clone size: few
J gene: TRBJ1-1

CDR3 DNA: TGTGCCAGCAGCATCGACAGGGGAGACCAGCCCCAGCATTTT
CDR3 protein: CASSIDRGDQPQHF
CDR3 length: 14
V gene: TRBV7-2
D gene: TRBD1
clone size: NA
J gene: TRBJ1-5

CDR3 DNA: TGCCGCGACGGCGGGGGGAGAACCGGGGAGCTGTTTTTT
CDR3 protein: CRDGGGRTGELFF
CDR3 length: 13
V gene: TRBV29-1
D gene: TRBD2
clone size: few
J gene: TRBJ2-2

CDR3 DNA: TGTGCCAGCAGCTCTATTGACAGGGCGTACGAGCAGTACTTC
CDR3 protein: CASSSIDRAYEQYF
CDR3 length: 14
V gene: TRBV28
D gene: TRBD1
clone size: few
J gene: TRBJ2-7

CDR3 DNA: TGCGCCAGCAGCGTTACAGGGGCGAACACTGAAGCTTTCTTT
CDR3 protein: CASSVTGANTEAFF
CDR3 length: 14
V gene: TRBV5-1
D gene: TRBD1
clone size: few
J gene: TRBJ1-1

CDR3 DNA: TGCGCCAGCAGCCCCAGTTGGAACACTGAAGCTTTCTTT
CDR3 protein: CASSPSWNTEAFF
CDR3 length: 13
V gene: TRBV5-1
D gene: NA
clone size: NA
J gene: TRBJ1-1

CDR3 DNA: TGTGCCAGCAGTTTATCGGGTCCGGGGGGTCCTGGCTACACCTTC
CDR3 protein: CASSLSGPGGPGYTF
CDR3 length: 15
V gene: TRBV27
D gene: NA
clone size: few
J gene: TRBJ1-2

CDR3 DNA: TGCAGTGCTAGTGGGGGACTCAATCAGCCCCAGCATTTT
CDR3 protein: CSASGGLNQPQHF
CDR3 length: 13
V gene: TRBV20-1
D gene: NA
clone size: NA
J gene: TRBJ1-5

CDR3 DNA: TGTGCCAGCAGCTTAGCGCTCGGGCAGGGAGAGACCCAGTACTTC
CDR3 protein: CASSLALGQGETQYF
CDR3 length: 15
V gene: TRBV7-9
D gene: NA
clone size: NA
J gene: TRBJ2-5

CDR3 DNA: TGCGCCAGCAGCCAAGGATGGCTGGGGCAGCCCCAGCATTTT
CDR3 protein: CASSQGWLGQPQHF
CDR3 length: 14
V gene: TRBV4-3
D gene: NA
clone size: NA
J gene: TRBJ1-5

CDR3 DNA: TGTGCCAGCAGTTTATCTGCCGGGCCCTACGAGCAGTACTTC
CDR3 protein: CASSLSAGPYEQYF
CDR3 length: 14
V gene: TRBV27
D gene: NA
clone size: NA
J gene: TRBJ2-7

CDR3 DNA: TGTGCCAGCAGCCCTTCGACAGGGCCTGGAAACACCATATATTTT
CDR3 protein: CASSPSTGPGNTIYF
CDR3 length: 15
V gene: TRBV9
D gene: TRBD1
clone size: few
J gene: TRBJ1-3

CDR3 DNA: TGTGCCAGCACCTTACGGGACAGACGCAATCAGCCCCAGCATTTT
CDR3 protein: CASTLRDRRNQPQHF
CDR3 length: 15
V gene: TRBV12-3/TRBV12-4
D gene: TRBD1
clone size: few
J gene: TRBJ1-5

CDR3 DNA: TGTGCCAGCAGCTTATACCGGGACAGGGGGCTAGTGGATGGCTACACCTTC
CDR3 protein: CASSLYRDRGLVDGYTF
CDR3 length: 17
V gene: TRBV7-6
D gene: TRBD1
clone size: few
J gene: TRBJ1-2

CDR3 DNA: TGTGCCAGCAGCTTGGGACAGGGTAGAGGGGATGGCTACACCTTC
CDR3 protein: CASSLGQGRGDGYTF
CDR3 length: 15
V gene: TRBV5-5
D gene: TRBD1
clone size: NA
J gene: TRBJ1-2

CDR3 DNA: TGTGCCAGCAGTTCTTTCGGACTGAAGAACACTGAAGCTTTCTTT
CDR3 protein: CASSSFGLKNTEAFF
CDR3 length: 15
V gene: TRBV6-5
D gene: NA
clone size: NA
J gene: TRBJ1-1

CDR3 DNA: TGTGCCAGTAGTATCCGAACAGGCACTGAAGCTTTCTTT
CDR3 protein: CASSIRTGTEAFF
CDR3 length: 13
V gene: TRBV19
D gene: NA
clone size: NA
J gene: TRBJ1-1

CDR3 DNA: TGCAGTGCTAGAGATATCGGACAGTCCAATCAGCCCCAGCATTTT
CDR3 protein: CSARDIGQSNQPQHF
CDR3 length: 15
V gene: TRBV20-1
D gene: NA
clone size: NA
J gene: TRBJ1-5

CDR3 DNA: TGCGCCAGCAGCCACGGGGGGGGAGGGGACTATGGCTACACCTTC
CDR3 protein: CASSHGGGGDYGYTF
CDR3 length: 15
V gene: TRBV4-1
D gene: NA
clone size: NA
J gene: TRBJ1-2

CDR3 DNA: TGTGCCAGCAGATACACAGGCAATAGAGGCTACACCTTC
CDR3 protein: CASRYTGNRGYTF
CDR3 length: 13
V gene: TRBV28
D gene: NA
clone size: NA
J gene: TRBJ1-2

CDR3 DNA: TGTGCCACCAGCGGTCCGAATCAGCCCCAGCATTTT
CDR3 protein: CATSGPNQPQHF
CDR3 length: 12
V gene: TRBV15
D gene: NA
clone size: NA
J gene: TRBJ1-5

CDR3 DNA: TGCAGCGTAGGCAGGGGGCTTACTGGAAACACCATATATTTT
CDR3 protein: CSVGRGLTGNTIYF
CDR3 length: 14
V gene: TRBV29-1
D gene: TRBD1
clone size: few
J gene: TRBJ1-3

CDR3 DNA: TGTGCCAGCAGTGAAATTGAAAACACTGAAGCTTTCTTT
CDR3 protein: CASSEIENTEAFF
CDR3 length: 13
V gene: TRBV6-1
D gene: NA
clone size: few
J gene: TRBJ1-1

CDR3 DNA: TGTGCCAGCAGCGAACAGGGTGGGAACACTGAAGCTTTCTTT
CDR3 protein: CASSEQGGNTEAFF
CDR3 length: 14
V gene: TRBV12-3/TRBV12-4
D gene: NA
clone size: NA
J gene: TRBJ1-1

CDR3 DNA: TGTGCCAGCAGGGCGGGCAGTTTCGTTTCACCCCTCCACTTT
CDR3 protein: CASRAGSFVSPLHF
CDR3 length: 14
V gene: TRBV12-3/TRBV12-4
D gene: NA
clone size: NA
J gene: TRBJ1-6

CDR3 DNA: TGTGCCAGCAGCGGACAGGAACGGGGAACTTTCTTT
CDR3 protein: CASSGQERGTFF
CDR3 length: 12
V gene: TRBV7-9
D gene: TRBD1
clone size: many
J gene: TRBJ1-1

CDR3 DNA: TGCAGCGTTGAGGTTGTAGGACGGAGCTACGAGCAGTACTTC
CDR3 protein: CSVEVVGRSYEQYF
CDR3 length: 14
V gene: TRBV29-1
D gene: NA
clone size: NA
J gene: TRBJ2-7

CDR3 DNA: TGTGCCAGCAGCCAGCCGGGACAGGGGAGGGAAAAACTGTTTTTT
CDR3 protein: CASSQPGQGREKLFF
CDR3 length: 15
V gene: TRBV4-2
D gene: TRBD1
clone size: few
J gene: TRBJ1-4

CDR3 DNA: TGTGCCAGCAGCCAAGAGGTTAGGGATCCCTATGGCTACACCTTC
CDR3 protein: CASSQEVRDPYGYTF
CDR3 length: 15
V gene: TRBV3-1
D gene: NA
clone size: NA
J gene: TRBJ1-2

CDR3 DNA: TGTGCCAGCAGCTTGACTATCTCTGGGGCCAACGTCCTGACTTTC
CDR3 protein: CASSLTISGANVLTF
CDR3 length: 15
V gene: TRBV5-5
D gene: NA
clone size: NA
J gene: TRBJ2-6

CDR3 DNA: TGCGCCAGCAGCTTCTCCTTTAAGGGGCAGCGCACCGGGGAGCTGTTTTTT
CDR3 protein: CASSFSFKGQRTGELFF
CDR3 length: 17
V gene: TRBV5-1
D gene: NA
clone size: NA
J gene: TRBJ2-2

CDR3 DNA: TGTGCCAGCACCGTCGGACAGTTTAGCAATCAGCCCCAGCATTTT
CDR3 protein: CASTVGQFSNQPQHF
CDR3 length: 15
V gene: TRBV12-3/TRBV12-4
D gene: NA
clone size: NA
J gene: TRBJ1-5

CDR3 DNA: TGTGCCAGCAGCACGAGAGTACCAGGGTCGGCAGGGGAGCTGTTTTTT
CDR3 protein: CASSTRVPGSAGELFF
CDR3 length: 16
V gene: TRBV7-2
D gene: NA
clone size: NA
J gene: TRBJ2-2

CDR3 DNA: TGTGCCAGCAGCTTAAACGAGGGCACTGAAGCTTTCTTT
CDR3 protein: CASSLNEGTEAFF
CDR3 length: 13
V gene: TRBV7-3
D gene: NA
clone size: few
J gene: TRBJ1-1

CDR3 DNA: TGTGCCAGCAGTGAATGGGGGAGCGGAGTCTTCTCTGGAAACACCATATATTTT
CDR3 protein: CASSEWGSGVFSGNTIYF
CDR3 length: 18
V gene: TRBV25-1
D gene: NA
clone size: once
J gene: TRBJ1-3

CDR3 DNA: TGTGCCGCTCAGGGGTGGGAGAACACTGAAGCTTTCTTT
CDR3 protein: CAAQGWENTEAFF
CDR3 length: 13
V gene: TRBV10-3
D gene: NA
clone size: NA
J gene: TRBJ1-1

CDR3 DNA: TGTGCCAGCAGCTTAGTGTACGGGACCACAGATACGCAGTATTTT
CDR3 protein: CASSLVYGTTDTQYF
CDR3 length: 15
V gene: TRBV7-9
D gene: NA
clone size: once
J gene: TRBJ2-3

CDR3 DNA: TGTGCCAGCAGTACCGGGACAGGGGAGAGCTATGGCTACACCTTC
CDR3 protein: CASSTGTGESYGYTF
CDR3 length: 15
V gene: TRBV28
D gene: TRBD1
clone size: NA
J gene: TRBJ1-2

CDR3 DNA: TGTGCCAGCAGTTTGACAGGGATCACTGGAAACACCATATATTTT
CDR3 protein: CASSLTGITGNTIYF
CDR3 length: 15
V gene: TRBV12-3/TRBV12-4
D gene: TRBD1
clone size: NA
J gene: TRBJ1-3

CDR3 DNA: TGCGCCAGCAGCCAACAAGCCTATAATTCACCCCTCCACTTT
CDR3 protein: CASSQQAYNSPLHF
CDR3 length: 14
V gene: TRBV4-1
D gene: NA
clone size: NA
J gene: TRBJ1-6

CDR3 DNA: TGTGCCAGCTCACCAATTGACGACTATGGCTACACCTTC
CDR3 protein: CASSPIDDYGYTF
CDR3 length: 13
V gene: TRBV18
D gene: NA
clone size: NA
J gene: TRBJ1-2

CDR3 DNA: TGTGCCAGCAGTTACTCGACAGGGGAATACACTGAAGCTTTCTTT
CDR3 protein: CASSYSTGEYTEAFF
CDR3 length: 15
V gene: TRBV6-5
D gene: TRBD1
clone size: few
J gene: TRBJ1-1

CDR3 DNA: TGTGCCAGCGGGAAAGACACAACTAACTATGGCTACACCTTC
CDR3 protein: CASGKDTTNYGYTF
CDR3 length: 14
V gene: TRBV28
D gene: NA
clone size: few
J gene: TRBJ1-2

CDR3 DNA: TGTGCCAGCAGCTTAACCCAGACAGGGGAAGCTTTCTTT
CDR3 protein: CASSLTQTGEAFF
CDR3 length: 13
V gene: TRBV11-1
D gene: TRBD1
clone size: NA
J gene: TRBJ1-1

CDR3 DNA: TGTGCCAGCAGTCCCCTCCGCAGGGAGCTGAACACTGAAGCTTTCTTT
CDR3 protein: CASSPLRRELNTEAFF
CDR3 length: 16
V gene: TRBV28
D gene: NA
clone size: NA
J gene: TRBJ1-1

CDR3 DNA: TGCGCCAGCAGAACCCTCCTAGAGACTGGTTCCTACGAGCAGTACTTC
CDR3 protein: CASRTLLETGSYEQYF
CDR3 length: 16
V gene: TRBV5-1
D gene: NA
clone size: NA
J gene: TRBJ2-7

CDR3 DNA: TGCGCCAGCCAACCCCAGACGGCCTCCTATGGCTACACCTTC
CDR3 protein: CASQPQTASYGYTF
CDR3 length: 14
V gene: TRBV5-1
D gene: NA
clone size: few
J gene: TRBJ1-2

CDR3 DNA: TGTGCCAGCAGTTACGACCCCGGGACAGGGAGAGTTAATGAAAAACTGTTTTTT
CDR3 protein: CASSYDPGTGRVNEKLFF
CDR3 length: 18
V gene: TRBV6-6
D gene: TRBD1
clone size: NA
J gene: TRBJ1-4

CDR3 DNA: TGCAGTGCTAGCGGGACAGGGTGGGAAGGCTACACCTTC
CDR3 protein: CSASGTGWEGYTF
CDR3 length: 13
V gene: TRBV20-1
D gene: TRBD1
clone size: NA
J gene: TRBJ1-2

CDR3 DNA: TGTGCCAGCACCCTAGGGGGGACTCAGGAAAAACTGTTTTTT
CDR3 protein: CASTLGGTQEKLFF
CDR3 length: 14
V gene: TRBV28
D gene: NA
clone size: NA
J gene: TRBJ1-4